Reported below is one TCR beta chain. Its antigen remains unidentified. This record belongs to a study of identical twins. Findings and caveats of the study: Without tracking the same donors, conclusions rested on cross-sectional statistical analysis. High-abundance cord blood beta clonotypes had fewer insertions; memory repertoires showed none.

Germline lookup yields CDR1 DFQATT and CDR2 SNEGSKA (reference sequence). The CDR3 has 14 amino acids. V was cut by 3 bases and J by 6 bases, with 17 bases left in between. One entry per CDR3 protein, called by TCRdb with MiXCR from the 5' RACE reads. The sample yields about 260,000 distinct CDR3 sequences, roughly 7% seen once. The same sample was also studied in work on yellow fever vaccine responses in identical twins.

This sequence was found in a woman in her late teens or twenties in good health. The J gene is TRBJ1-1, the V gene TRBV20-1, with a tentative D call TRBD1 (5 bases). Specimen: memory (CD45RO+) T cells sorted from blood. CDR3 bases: TGCAGTGCTAGGGAAGGACAAGCGGGCGCTGAAGCTTTCTTT. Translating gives CSAREGQAGAEAFF.